The T cell receptor beta chain under discussion was sequenced for a study of cytomegalovirus exposure and HLA in healthy donors. Germline CDR1 reads SQVTM; CDR2 reads ANQGSEA. The V gene lost 3 bases and the J gene lost 1 base, with 9 bases spanning the gap. CDR3 size: 13 residues. The protocol was immunoSEQ multiplex PCR, while the TCRdb copy is restricted to in-frame clones and leaves out a portion. The sample holds some 120,000 clones; about 87% are singletons and the top ten take less than 2%. What was sequenced was PBMCs. The chain uses TRBV29-1 and TRBJ1-1; D is undetermined. This clonotype originated in a woman aged 18-29 years in good health and CMV-seronegative. The CDR3 is CSVEEGGNTEAFF. CDR3 coding DNA: TGCAGCGTTGAGGAGGGAGGGAACACTGAAGCTTTCTTT.